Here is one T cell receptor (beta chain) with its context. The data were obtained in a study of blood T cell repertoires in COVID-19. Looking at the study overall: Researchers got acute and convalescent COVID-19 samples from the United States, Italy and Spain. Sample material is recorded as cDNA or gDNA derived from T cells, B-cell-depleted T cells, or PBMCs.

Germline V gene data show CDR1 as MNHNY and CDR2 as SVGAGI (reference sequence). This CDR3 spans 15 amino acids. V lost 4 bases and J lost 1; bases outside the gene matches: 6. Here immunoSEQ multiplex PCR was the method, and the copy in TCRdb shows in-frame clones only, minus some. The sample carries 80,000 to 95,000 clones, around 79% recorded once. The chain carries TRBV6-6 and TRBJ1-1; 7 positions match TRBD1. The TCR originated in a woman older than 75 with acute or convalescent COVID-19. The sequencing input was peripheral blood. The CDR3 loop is CASSSAGTANTEAFF. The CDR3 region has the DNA TGTGCCAGCAGTTCCGCCGGGACAGCGAACACTGAAGCTTTCTTT.